A few counts support the clone carrying this T cell receptor (beta chain). Its antigen is not known. Sequencing targeted expressed TCRB transcripts, as all isolated RNA had been reverse transcribed. It was found that naive, central memory and regulatory T cell samples averaged roughly 3.6 million reads. Here immunoSEQ multiplex PCR was the method, and the copy in TCRdb shows in-frame clones only, minus some. Of 600,000 to 700,000 clones in the sample, under 15% were seen once. This record comes from a study of beta chain features in type 1 diabetes. For the study at large: Age, gender and cell yields were similar between patients and healthy donors.

Whole-study findings and limits: Across all four CD4+ subsets, people with type 1 diabetes showed modestly shorter TCRB CDR3s.

Germline V CDR1 and CDR2: SGHDT, YYEEEE. The CDR3 consists of 15 residues. Germline trimming cut 5 bases from V and 2 bases from J; bases unmatched to any gene: 4. The sequence was obtained from a man aged 25-40 years with type 1 diabetes. Sample: naive CD4+ T cells from blood. The genes are TRBV5-6 and TRBJ2-5, with 12 bases that match TRBD2. For the CDR3, the DNA is TGTGCCAGCAGGAAACTAGCGGGGGGACAAGAGACCCAGTACTTC. Translated: CASRKLAGGQETQYF.